These T cell receptor beta chains were read from a single sample in a study of blood T cell repertoires in COVID-19. The assay was immunoSEQ multiplex PCR, and TCRdb's table has in-frame clones only and misses some. The data contain about 75,000 clones, around 90% of them singletons. Input material: peripheral blood. The receptors shown here come from a human donor in a cohort sampled during active COVID-19. CDR3s include the opening cysteine and the closing phenylalanine or tryptophan. A D gene is named only where the DNA matches it firmly.

d_call	v_call	cdr3_aa
TRBD1	TRBV18	CASSRDTPGQGYGYTF
-	TRBV10-3	CAISGVSRGSPLHF
-	TRBV5-1	CASSLFGGGETQYF
TRBD2	TRBV7-9	CASSLAGGTSSNEQFF
TRBD1	TRBV18	CASSPGQGRRELFF
TRBD1	TRBV19	CASSAGTENEKLFF
-	TRBV5-1	CASSLSAGEQPQHF
-	TRBV21-1	CASNPGDRGERAYNEQFF
TRBD1	TRBV7-6	CASSLTEGAYETQYF
-	TRBV11-2	CASSLVRLVLAGELFF
-	TRBV6-2/TRBV6-3	CASSPTGVPNQPQHF
TRBD1	TRBV28	CASSLVSTGILGELFF
-	TRBV12-2	CASRRSTIDFGTDAGELFF
TRBD2	TRBV5-1	CASSKGLAGATDTQYF
-	TRBV5-1	CASSNSRGTETQYF
TRBD1	TRBV5-1	CASSLDGGQGLSGNTIYF
-	TRBV7-9	CASSLGGGIPSGNTIYF
TRBD2	TRBV29-1	CSVGTSYNEQFF
-	TRBV30	CAWSGNSPLHF
TRBD1	TRBV5-1	CASSFRGMGTDTQYF
-	TRBV5-8	CASSLGGGAAEQYF
-	TRBV5-1	CASSPRERAVNEQFF
TRBD2	TRBV5-1	CASSLAGWTSGSNEQFF
TRBD1	TRBV6-1	CASSEPRDRGLEQYF
-	TRBV5-1	CASSLPRLSSGANVLTF
-	TRBV9	CASSVGLERGYTF
TRBD1	TRBV28	CASSPNRGTEAFF
-	TRBV3-1/TRBV3-2	CASSPGQSSGANVLTF
TRBD2	TRBV5-1	CASSPSGTSQETQYF
-	TRBV6-4	CASPRCGGNQPQHF
TRBD1	TRBV5-1	CASSSSTGVNYGYTF
TRBD1	TRBV11-3	CASSTSPGQIQFF
-	TRBV10-3	CAISDAGPNEQFF
TRBD2	TRBV27	CASTSGTSGNTGELFF
-	TRBV9	CASSLDWNTEAFF
TRBD1	TRBV6-4	CASRKTGVVTDTQYF
-	TRBV7-2	CASSVRGDTQYF
-	TRBV6-4	CASSHYTF
TRBD1	TRBV6-6	CASSYAGTGDEQYF
-	TRBV4-3	CASSQGRGGANSPLHF
TRBD1	TRBV5-1	CASNSGTGLYEQYF
TRBD1	TRBV3-1/TRBV3-2	CASSLSTGSGNTIYF
TRBD2	TRBV5-1	CASSLASGNTGELFF
-	TRBV6-6	CASSYSHQGQETEAFF
TRBD1	TRBV19	CASRTGENYGYTF
-	TRBV6-2/TRBV6-3	CASSHLTISDTQYF